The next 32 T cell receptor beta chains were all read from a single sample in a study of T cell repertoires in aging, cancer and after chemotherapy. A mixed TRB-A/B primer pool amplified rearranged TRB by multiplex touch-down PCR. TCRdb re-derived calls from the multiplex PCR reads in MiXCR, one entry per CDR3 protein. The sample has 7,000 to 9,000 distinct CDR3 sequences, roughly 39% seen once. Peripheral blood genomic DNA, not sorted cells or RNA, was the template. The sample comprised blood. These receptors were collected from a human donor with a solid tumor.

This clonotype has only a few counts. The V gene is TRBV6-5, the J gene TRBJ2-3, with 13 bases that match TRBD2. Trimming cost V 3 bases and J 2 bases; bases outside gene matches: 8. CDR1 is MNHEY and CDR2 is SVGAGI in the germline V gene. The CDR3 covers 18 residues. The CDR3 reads CASSYSSGTSGITDTQYF. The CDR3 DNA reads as TGTGCCAGCAGTTATTCTTCCGGGACTAGCGGGATCACAGATACGCAGTATTTT.

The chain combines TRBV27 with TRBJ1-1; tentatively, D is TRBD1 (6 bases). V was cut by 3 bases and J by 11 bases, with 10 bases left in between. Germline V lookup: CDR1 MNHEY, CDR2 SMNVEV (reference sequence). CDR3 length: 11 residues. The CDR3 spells CASSFRGEAFF. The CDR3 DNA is TGTGCCAGCAGTTTCAGGGGAGAGGCTTTCTTT.

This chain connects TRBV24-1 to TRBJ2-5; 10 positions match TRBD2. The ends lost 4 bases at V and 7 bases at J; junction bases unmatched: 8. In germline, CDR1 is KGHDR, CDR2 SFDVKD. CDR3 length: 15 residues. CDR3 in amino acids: CATSDLAGAPGTQYF. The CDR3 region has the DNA TGTGCCACCAGTGACCTAGCGGGGGCCCCAGGGACCCAGTACTTC.

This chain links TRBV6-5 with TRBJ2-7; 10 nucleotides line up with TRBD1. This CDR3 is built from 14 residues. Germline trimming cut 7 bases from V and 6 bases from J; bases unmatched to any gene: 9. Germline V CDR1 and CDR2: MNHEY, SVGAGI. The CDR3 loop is CASNSGTGVLEQYF. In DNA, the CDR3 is TGTGCCAGCAATAGTGGGACAGGGGTGCTCGAGCAGTACTTC.

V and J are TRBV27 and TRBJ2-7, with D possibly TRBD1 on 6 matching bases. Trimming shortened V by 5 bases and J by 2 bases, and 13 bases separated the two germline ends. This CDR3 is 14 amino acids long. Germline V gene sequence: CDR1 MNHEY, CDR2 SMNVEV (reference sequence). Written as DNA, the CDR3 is TGTGCCAGCAGTCGACAGGTAGGGGCCTACGAGCAGTACTTC. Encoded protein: CASSRQVGAYEQYF.

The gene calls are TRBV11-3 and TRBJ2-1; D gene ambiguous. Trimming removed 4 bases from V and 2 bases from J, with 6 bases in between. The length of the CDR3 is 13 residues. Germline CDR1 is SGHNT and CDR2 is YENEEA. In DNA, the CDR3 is TGTGCCAGCAGCTCCACTCCCTACAATGAGCAGTTCTTC. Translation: CASSSTPYNEQFF.

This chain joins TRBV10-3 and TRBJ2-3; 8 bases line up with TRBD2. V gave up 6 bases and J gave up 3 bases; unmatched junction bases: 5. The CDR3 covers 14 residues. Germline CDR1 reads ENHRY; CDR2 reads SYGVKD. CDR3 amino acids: CAIRPGGETDTQYF. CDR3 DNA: TGTGCCATCAGGCCCGGGGGGGAGACAGATACGCAGTATTTT.

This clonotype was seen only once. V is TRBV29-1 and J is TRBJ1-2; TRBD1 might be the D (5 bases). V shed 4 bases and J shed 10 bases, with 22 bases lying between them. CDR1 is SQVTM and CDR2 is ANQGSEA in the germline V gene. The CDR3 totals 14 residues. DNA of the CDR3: TGCAGCGTTGTGGTGATGGGGACGACCTATAACTACACCTTC. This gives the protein CSVVVMGTTYNYTF.

The CDR3, as DNA: TGTGCCAGCAGCTTGGGACAGGGACGGTACGAGCAGTACTTC. Protein sequence: CASSLGQGRYEQYF. The gene calls are TRBV5-5 and TRBJ2-7, with 7 bases fitting TRBD1. V lost 0 bases to trimming and J lost 4 bases; unmatched junction nucleotides: 4. CDR3 size: 14 residues. Per the germline V gene, CDR1 is SGHKS and CDR2 is YYEKEE (reference sequence).

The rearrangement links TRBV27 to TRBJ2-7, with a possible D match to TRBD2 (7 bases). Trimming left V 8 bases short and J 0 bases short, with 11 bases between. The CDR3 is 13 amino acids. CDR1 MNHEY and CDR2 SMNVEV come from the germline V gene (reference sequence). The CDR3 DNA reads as TGTGCCAGCGGAGCGGGACACTCCTACGAGCAGTACTTC. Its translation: CASGAGHSYEQYF.

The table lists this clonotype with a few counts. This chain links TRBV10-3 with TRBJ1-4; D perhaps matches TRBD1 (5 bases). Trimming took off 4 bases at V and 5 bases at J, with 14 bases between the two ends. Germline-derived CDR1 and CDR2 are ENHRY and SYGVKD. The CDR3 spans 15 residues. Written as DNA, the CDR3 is TGTGCCATCAGTGGGGGGTCCGGATCAAATGAAAAACTGTTTTTT. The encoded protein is CAISGGSGSNEKLFF.

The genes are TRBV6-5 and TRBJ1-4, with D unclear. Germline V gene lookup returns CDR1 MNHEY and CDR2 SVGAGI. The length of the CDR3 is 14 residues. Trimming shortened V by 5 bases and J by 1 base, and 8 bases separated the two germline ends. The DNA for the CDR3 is TGTGCCAGCAGTCGGACCGAAACTAATGAAAAACTGTTTTTT. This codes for CASSRTETNEKLFF.

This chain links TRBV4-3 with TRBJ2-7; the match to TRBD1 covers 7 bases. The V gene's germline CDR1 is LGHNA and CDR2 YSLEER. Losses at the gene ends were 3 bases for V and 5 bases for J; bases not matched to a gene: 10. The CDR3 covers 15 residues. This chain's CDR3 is CASSQQRGLSDEQYF. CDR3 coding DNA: TGCGCCAGCAGCCAGCAGAGGGGGCTTAGCGACGAGCAGTACTTC.

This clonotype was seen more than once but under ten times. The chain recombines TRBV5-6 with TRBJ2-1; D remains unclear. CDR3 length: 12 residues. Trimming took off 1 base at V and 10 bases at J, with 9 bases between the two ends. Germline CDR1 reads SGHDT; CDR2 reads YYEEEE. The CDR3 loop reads CASSLNELEQFF. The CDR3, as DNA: TGTGCCAGCAGCTTGAACGAGCTAGAGCAGTTCTTC.

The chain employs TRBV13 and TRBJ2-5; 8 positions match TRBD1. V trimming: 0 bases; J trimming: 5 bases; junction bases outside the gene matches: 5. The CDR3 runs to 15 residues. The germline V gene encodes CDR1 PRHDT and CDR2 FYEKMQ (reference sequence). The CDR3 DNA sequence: TGTGCCAGCAGCTTAGGGGACAGGGCTTCGGAGACCCAGTACTTC. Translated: CASSLGDRASETQYF.

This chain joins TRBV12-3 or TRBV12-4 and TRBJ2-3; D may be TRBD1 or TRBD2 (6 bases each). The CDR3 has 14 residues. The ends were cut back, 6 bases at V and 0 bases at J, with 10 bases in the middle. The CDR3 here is CASRGGRSTDTQYF. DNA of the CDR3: TGTGCCAGCAGAGGGGGGAGGAGCACAGATACGCAGTATTTT.

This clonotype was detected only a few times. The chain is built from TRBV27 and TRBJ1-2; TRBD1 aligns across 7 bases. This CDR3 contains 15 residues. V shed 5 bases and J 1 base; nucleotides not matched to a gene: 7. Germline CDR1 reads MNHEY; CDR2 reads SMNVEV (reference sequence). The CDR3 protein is CASSPLTGNNYGYTF. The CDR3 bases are TGTGCCAGCAGTCCCCTGACAGGGAATAACTATGGCTACACCTTC.

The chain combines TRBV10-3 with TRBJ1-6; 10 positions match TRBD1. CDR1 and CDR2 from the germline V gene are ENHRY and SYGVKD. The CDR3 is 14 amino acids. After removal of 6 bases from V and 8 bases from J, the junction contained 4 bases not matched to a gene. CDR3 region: CAIRGQGIDSPLHF. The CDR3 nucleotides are TGTGCCATCAGGGGACAGGGGATAGATTCACCCCTCCACTTT.

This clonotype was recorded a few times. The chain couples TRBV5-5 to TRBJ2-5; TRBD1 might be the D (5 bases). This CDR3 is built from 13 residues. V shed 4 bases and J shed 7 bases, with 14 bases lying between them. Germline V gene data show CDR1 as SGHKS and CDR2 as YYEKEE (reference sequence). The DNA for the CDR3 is TGTGCCAGCAGCATAAGGGGTTTGGGGACCCAGTACTTC. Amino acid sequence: CASSIRGLGTQYF.

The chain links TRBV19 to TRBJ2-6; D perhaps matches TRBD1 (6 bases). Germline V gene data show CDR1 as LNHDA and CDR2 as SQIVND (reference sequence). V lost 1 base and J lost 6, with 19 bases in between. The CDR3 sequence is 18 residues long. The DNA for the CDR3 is TGTGCCAGTAGTATAGGTCGTAGGGGGATGGCTAAGGCCAACGTCCTGACTTTC. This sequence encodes CASSIGRRGMAKANVLTF.

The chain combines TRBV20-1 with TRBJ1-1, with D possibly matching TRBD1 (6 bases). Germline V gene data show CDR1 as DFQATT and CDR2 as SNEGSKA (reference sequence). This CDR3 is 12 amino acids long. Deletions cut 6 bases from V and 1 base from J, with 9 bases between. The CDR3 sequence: CSARRGNTEAFF. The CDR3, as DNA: TGCAGTGCGCGCAGGGGGAACACTGAAGCTTTCTTT.

The CDR3 bases are TGCGCCAGCAGCTTTACCGGGACACCTGAAAAACTGTTTTTT. Protein product: CASSFTGTPEKLFF. The rearrangement uses TRBV5-1 and TRBJ1-4, with D possibly TRBD1 on 6 matching bases. There are 14 residues in the CDR3. V shed 2 bases and J shed 7 bases, with 12 bases lying between them. Germline V CDR1 and CDR2: SGHRS, YFSETQ.

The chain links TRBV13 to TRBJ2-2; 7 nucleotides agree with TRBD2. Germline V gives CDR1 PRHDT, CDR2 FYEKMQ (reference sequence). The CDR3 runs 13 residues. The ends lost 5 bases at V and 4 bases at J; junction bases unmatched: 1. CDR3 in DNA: TGTGCCAGCAGCCGACTAGCCACCGGGGAGCTGTTTTTT. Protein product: CASSRLATGELFF.

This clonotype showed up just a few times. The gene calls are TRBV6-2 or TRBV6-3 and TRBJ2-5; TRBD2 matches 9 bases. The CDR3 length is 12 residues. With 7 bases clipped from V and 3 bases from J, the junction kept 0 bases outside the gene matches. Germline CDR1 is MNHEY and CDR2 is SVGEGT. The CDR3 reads CASKREEETQYF. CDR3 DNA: TGTGCCAGCAAGCGGGAGGAAGAGACCCAGTACTTC.

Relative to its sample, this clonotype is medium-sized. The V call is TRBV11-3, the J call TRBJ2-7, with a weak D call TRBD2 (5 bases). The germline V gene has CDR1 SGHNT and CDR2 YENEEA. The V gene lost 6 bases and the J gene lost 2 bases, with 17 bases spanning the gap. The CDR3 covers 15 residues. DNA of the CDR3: TGTGCCAGCAGTCGACCGGAGGACGGTGCCTACGAGCAGTACTTC. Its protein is CASSRPEDGAYEQYF.

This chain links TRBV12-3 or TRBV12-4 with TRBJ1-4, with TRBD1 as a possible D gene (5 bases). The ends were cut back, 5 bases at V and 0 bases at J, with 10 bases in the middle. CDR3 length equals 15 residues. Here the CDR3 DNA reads TGTGCCAGCAGTGGGGCGGGGGCAACTAATGAAAAACTGTTTTTT. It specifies CASSGAGATNEKLFF.

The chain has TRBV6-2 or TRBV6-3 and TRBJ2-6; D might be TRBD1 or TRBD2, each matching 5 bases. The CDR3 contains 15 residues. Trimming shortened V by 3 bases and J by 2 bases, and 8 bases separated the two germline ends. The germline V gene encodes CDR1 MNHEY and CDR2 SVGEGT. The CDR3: CASSYGGAGANVLTF. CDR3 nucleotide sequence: TGTGCCAGCAGTTATGGGGGTGCTGGGGCCAACGTCCTGACTTTC.

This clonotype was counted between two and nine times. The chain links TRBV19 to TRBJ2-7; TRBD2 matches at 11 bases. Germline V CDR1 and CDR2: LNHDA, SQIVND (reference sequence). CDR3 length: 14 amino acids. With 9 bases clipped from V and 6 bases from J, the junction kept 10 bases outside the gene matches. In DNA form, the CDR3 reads TGTGCCAGCGAAAGAACTAGCGGGGGCTCCGAGCAGTACTTC. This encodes CASERTSGGSEQYF. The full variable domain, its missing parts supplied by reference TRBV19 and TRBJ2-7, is DGGITQSPKYLFRKEGQNVTLSCEQNLNHDAMYWYRQDPGQGLRLIYYSQIVNDFQKGDIAEGYSVSREKKESFPLTVTSAQKNPTAFYLCASERTSGGSEQYFGPGTRLTVT.

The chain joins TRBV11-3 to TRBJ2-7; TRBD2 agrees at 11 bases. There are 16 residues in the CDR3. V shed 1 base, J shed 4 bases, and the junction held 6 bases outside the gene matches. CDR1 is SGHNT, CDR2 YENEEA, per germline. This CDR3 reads CASSLVAGGPGYEQYF. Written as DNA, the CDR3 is TGTGCCAGCAGCTTAGTAGCGGGGGGGCCAGGGTACGAGCAGTACTTC.

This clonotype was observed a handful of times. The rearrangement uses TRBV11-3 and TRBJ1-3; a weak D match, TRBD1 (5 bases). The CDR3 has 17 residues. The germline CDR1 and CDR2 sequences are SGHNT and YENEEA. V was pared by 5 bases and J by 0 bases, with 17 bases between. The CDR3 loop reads CASSPKGLGGSGNTIYF. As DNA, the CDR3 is TGTGCCAGCAGCCCCAAAGGGCTCGGGGGCTCTGGAAACACCATATATTTT.

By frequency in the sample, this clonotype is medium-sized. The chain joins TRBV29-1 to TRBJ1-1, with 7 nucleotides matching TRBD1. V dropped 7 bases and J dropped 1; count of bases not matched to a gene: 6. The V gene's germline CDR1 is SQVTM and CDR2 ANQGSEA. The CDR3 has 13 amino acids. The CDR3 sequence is CSASDRRNTEAFF. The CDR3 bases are TGCAGCGCTTCGGACAGGAGGAACACTGAAGCTTTCTTT.

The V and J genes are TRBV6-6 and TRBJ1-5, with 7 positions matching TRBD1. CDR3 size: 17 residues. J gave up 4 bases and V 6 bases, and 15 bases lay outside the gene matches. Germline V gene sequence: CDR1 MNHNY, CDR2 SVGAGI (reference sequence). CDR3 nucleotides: TGTGCCAGCAGGAGACGCAGGACAGGTCTTCTAAATCAGCCCCAGCATTTT. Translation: CASRRRRTGLLNQPQHF.